A single T cell receptor beta chain is shown here with its context. Its antigen is currently unknown. The CDR3 runs 15 residues. V was shortened by 4 bases and J by 2 bases, with 15 bases between the two germline ends. Germline V gene data show CDR1 as SGHNT and CDR2 as YYREEE (reference sequence). This record belongs to a study of early T cells in non-severe SARS-CoV-2 infection. Whole-study context: The authors sequenced bulk RNA from unsorted whole blood, leaving chains unpaired.

The library protocol tagged individual cDNA molecules with unique molecular identifiers. TCRdb ran MiXCR on the 5' RACE reads and lists one entry per CDR3 protein. The sample contains about 80,000 distinct CDR3 sequences, roughly 4.7% of which appear only once. Points from the study as a whole: Comparison of clonotypes with VDJdb favored anti-spike CD8 responses while missing private and CD4 specificities.

The chain recombines TRBV5-4 with TRBJ1-1, with D possibly being TRBD1 (5 bases). This clonotype was sampled from an adult who was a healthcare worker with PCR-confirmed SARS-CoV-2 infection or an uninfected control (not recorded which). This specimen was whole blood, taken at baseline. The CDR3 protein is CASSPRGRLNTEAFF. CDR3 DNA: TGTGCCAGCAGCCCCCGGGGCCGGCTAAACACTGAAGCTTTCTTT.